The sequence of this T cell receptor (beta chain) was determined in a study of blood T cell repertoires in COVID-19 (dated by TCRdb to about 2020). Some background on the complete study: Collaborator samples came from the United States, Italy and Spain and covered acute and convalescent phases of COVID-19. The repertoires were released in a freely available public database meant as a resource for research on the immune response to SARS-CoV-2. The prospective study material was composed of cDNA or gDNA derived from T cells, B-cell-depleted T cells, or PBMCs. Samples were obtained from the ongoing ImmuneRACE study (first 160 participants) and from some 1,300 subjects provided by 6 global collaborators. Subjects who had been exposed to COVID-19, were actively infected with it, or had recovered from it provided the deeply sampled blood TCRbeta repertoires that made up the dataset. Sample metadata almost always included a de-identified subject ID, COVID-19 status, age in years and sex. HLA class I and class II types, where available, came from metadata supplied by the sample provider rather than from assay-based typing. Findings and caveats that apply to the study as a whole: The amount of clinical and demographic metadata varied by source and participant and was provided uncurated.

TCRbeta CDR3 regions were amplified from genomic DNA using the immunoSEQ Assay, a bias-controlled multiplex PCR. Regarding the original processing steps: Nucleated cell counts per sample were estimated from amplification of reference gene primers within the assay. To quantify the absolute abundance of each unique TCRbeta CDR3 rearrangement, sequence reads were collapsed and filtered. Productive Simpson clonality was computed per sample as the square root of Simpson's diversity index over productive rearrangements. TCRdb re-hosts the immuneACCESS table, in-frame sequences only. Its copies lack some clones; in the studies checked, an unresolved V gene accounts for under half of them, and the cause for the rest is not known. The DNA gave D and trimming, while V, J and clone size come from that table. This sample gives 240,000 or so clones in total; roughly 80% of them show up just once. Around 3.3% of the sample is taken by the ten largest.

About this clone itself: Its antigen remains unidentified. Base qualities are not provided; no much larger clone lies one nucleotide away.

Whole blood was collected in K2EDTA tubes by collaborating institutions according to the institutions' own protocols. For TCRbeta analysis, collaborators shipped samples in one of three forms: frozen whole blood, isolated PBMCs, or DNA extracted from either of those sample types. Trimming accounts for 3 bases at V and 8 bases at J, while the number of junction bases matched to no gene is 13. Spanning cysteine to phenylalanine, the CDR3 consists of 16 amino acids. The read is trimmed to its CDR3 DNA, 48 bases read in frame from base 1. The germline V gene specifies SGHDN as CDR1 and FVKESK as CDR2. The TCR was taken from a woman aged 18-29 years with acute or convalescent COVID-19. Sample: peripheral blood. The rearranged chain carries TRBV14 and TRBJ2-1; TRBD1 lines up with 7 middle nucleotides. The DNA is as follows: TGTGCCAGCAGCCAGGAACAGGGGTACTATATCGATGAGCAGTTCTTC. Its product reads: CASSQEQGYYIDEQFF.